This is a list of T cell receptor beta chains from one sample in a study of shared clonotypes between healthy human individuals. The table came from immunoSEQ multiplex PCR; TCRdb's copy has only in-frame clones and leaves some out. The sample yields more than 550,000 clones, just under 75% seen once. What was sequenced was memory CD4+ T cells sorted from blood. Receptors originate from a woman under 40 in good health. Both conserved end residues are part of each CDR3. Each record gives: V gene, clone size, CDR3 protein. For some rows the clone size is stated as once, few or many, or as a class when expanded; others skip it.

TRBV18,.,CASSPLDRGKAEKLFF
TRBV28,.,CASTPGSRDGGTQYF
TRBV5-4,few,CASSTKVRSYEQYF
TRBV11-2,once,CASSLQGKRTYEQYF
TRBV12-1,once,CASRGRTGELFF
TRBV27,.,CASRRTGERNEQFF
TRBV19,.,CASSIVQRETGTQYF
TRBV7-6,.,CASSPRLAGGPSSETQYF
TRBV9,.,CASSVEPGQGTQETQYF
TRBV28,.,CAIKVNGNQPQHF
TRBV5-1,.,CASSHETRGDGYTF
TRBV7-9,few,CASSTSDRDEQYF
TRBV5-6,.,CASSSIIFGGSLAYNEQFF
TRBV6-1,.,CASSEVSGSISEQYF
TRBV7-8,.,CASSLSGLIEGQYF
TRBV7-2,.,CASSRTGGNTIYF
TRBV28,.,CASSFRAMSGTEAFF
TRBV7-2,.,CASSQPGQRNYGYTF
TRBV29-1,.,CSVSLQGLHTDTQYF
TRBV6-1,.,CASIQGQDEQYF